The source of this TCR beta chain is a study of blood T cell repertoires in COVID-19. Study overall: Sites in the United States, Italy and Spain provided acute and convalescent COVID-19 samples. PBMCs, B-cell-depleted T cells, or T cells were the source of the cDNA or gDNA that made up the material.

Authors' analysis steps: Reference gene primer amplification in the assay estimated nucleated cell counts. The protocol was immunoSEQ multiplex PCR, while the TCRdb copy is restricted to in-frame clones and leaves out a portion. Clone size and the V and J calls come from that table; the DNA yielded D and trimming. The table shows 170,000 or so clones, with about 80% occurring only once. The origin of this receptor is a man between 70 and 80 years old with active or convalescent COVID-19. The sample was peripheral blood.

This chain's CDR3 is CASSSLGTGLYEQYF. CDR3 DNA: TGTGCCAGCAGCTCCCTGGGGACAGGGCTCTACGAGCAGTACTTC. The chain combines TRBV27 with TRBJ2-7; the match to TRBD1 covers 9 bases. V lost 6 bases and J lost 3; bases outside the gene matches: 9. This CDR3 spans 15 amino acids. Per the germline V gene, CDR1 is MNHEY and CDR2 is SMNVEV (reference sequence).